This T cell receptor (beta chain) comes out of a study of T cells in Graves' hyperthyroidism and ophthalmopathy. Study-level points and caveats: In the blood, most expanded thyroid clonotypes above 0.001 appeared as well. Ophthalmopathy stood apart from stable hyperthyroidism in a 13 V-J model.

Subjects aged 18 to 65 presented with newly diagnosed hyperthyroidism of less than 2 months' duration. The CDR3 is made up of 12 amino acids. V lost 5 bases, J lost 9 bases, and 14 bases lay in between. Per the germline V gene, CDR1 is SGHTA and CDR2 is FQGNSA. The investigators amplified TCR beta CDR3 regions from RNA transcripts. In the first-round RT-PCR of the TCR CDR3, the HTBI primer set was used. MiXCR, run by TCRdb on the multiplex PCR reads, gives a single entry per CDR3 protein. Among more than 350,000 distinct CDR3 sequences listed, just under 15% were seen once. Remarks on this clonotype: Its matching antigen is unknown. Being one base from a much bigger clone, this may be a read error.

The V gene is TRBV7-2, the J gene TRBJ2-7; a weak D match, TRBD1 (5 bases). Sequenced input: blood. The sequence derives from a woman between 25 and 40 years old with Graves' hyperthyroidism. Written as DNA, the CDR3 is TGTGCCAGCAGCCCGGCAGGGATGGGGCAGTACTTC. Its protein product is CASSPAGMGQYF.